These 17 T cell receptor beta chains originate from one sample sequenced in a study of cytomegalovirus exposure and HLA in healthy donors. Primers for the PCR totalled 60 Vbeta and 13 Jbeta. Libraries were prepared by immunoSEQ multiplex PCR; TCRdb keeps only in-frame clonotypes and omits some of them. The profile covers about 120,000 clones, with 81% appearing a single time and 2% to 2.5% taken by the ten largest. The sample was PBMCs. The receptors were gathered from a woman aged 40-49 years in good health and CMV-seronegative.

There are a few counts of this clone. The V call is TRBV7-2, the J call TRBJ2-3, with TRBD2 as a possible D gene (5 bases). The CDR3 is made up of 13 amino acids. Trimming removed 6 bases at V and 1 base at J, with 8 bases between. Per the germline V gene, CDR1 is SGHTA and CDR2 is FQGNSA. The CDR3 loop is CASSWTGTDTQYF. DNA for the CDR3: TGTGCCAGCAGTTGGACTGGCACAGATACGCAGTATTTT. Full variable domain (rest looked up from reference TRBV7-2 and TRBJ2-3): GAGVSQSPSNKVTEKGKDVELRCDPISGHTALYWYRQSLGQGLEFLIYFQGNSAPDKSGLPSDRFSAERTGGSVSTLTIQRTQQEDSAVYLCASSWTGTDTQYFGPGTRLTVL.

This clone was recorded once. The V gene is TRBV7-2, the J gene TRBJ1-1; TRBD1 agrees at 7 bases. Germline CDR1 SGHTA, CDR2 FQGNSA. V dropped 2 bases and J dropped 6; count of bases not matched to a gene: 6. The CDR3 has 14 residues. This CDR3 reads CASSLTGARSEAFF. DNA of the CDR3: TGTGCCAGCAGCTTAACAGGGGCCAGGTCTGAAGCTTTCTTT.

The V call is TRBV18, the J call TRBJ1-4; 7 bases are a match to TRBD1. The V gene end was trimmed by 6 bases and the J gene end by 4 bases; junction bases not matched to a gene: 8. This CDR3 contains 15 residues. CDR1 is KGHSH and CDR2 is LQKENI in the germline V gene. The DNA for the CDR3 is TGTGCCAGCTCCCCCCGGAACAGGGGTAATGAAAAACTGTTTTTT. It is translated as CASSPRNRGNEKLFF.

The chain couples TRBV9 to TRBJ2-7, with 10 nucleotides matching TRBD1. This CDR3 spans 14 amino acids. The V and J ends lost 0 bases and 6 bases, in that order; junction bases with no gene match: 3. Germline values: CDR1 SGDLS, CDR2 YYNGEE. The CDR3 protein is CASSVGDRGPEQYF. Written as DNA, the CDR3 is TGTGCCAGCAGCGTAGGGGACAGGGGTCCCGAGCAGTACTTC.

The rearrangement uses TRBV2 and TRBJ2-1; 11 nucleotides align to TRBD2. V lost 4 bases, J lost 4 bases, and 3 bases stayed unmatched. The CDR3 runs 15 residues. Germline CDR1 reads SNHLY; CDR2 reads FYNNEI. The CDR3 bases are TGTGCCAGCAGTGCCACTAGCGGGGGTTACAATGAGCAGTTCTTC. This sequence encodes CASSATSGGYNEQFF.

The J gene is TRBJ2-1, the V gene TRBV11-2; D is uncertain. The CDR3 totals 16 residues. Trimming took 1 base from V and 0 from J, leaving 10 bases between them. Per germline, CDR1 SGHAT and CDR2 FQNNGV. The DNA for the CDR3 is TGTGCCAGCAGCTTAGTGCAGGCCAGCTCCTACAATGAGCAGTTCTTC. Its protein is CASSLVQASSYNEQFF.

The rearrangement uses TRBV12-2 and TRBJ1-2. TRBV12-2 is a listed pseudogene. CDR3 size: 16 residues. CDR3 sequence: CASRLAGIPCSYGYTF. CDR3 DNA sequence: TGTGCAAGTCGCTTAGCCGGGATTCCCTGTTCCTATGGCTACACCTTC.

The chain joins TRBV9 to TRBJ1-2; 10 bases agree with TRBD1. The CDR3 is 18 amino acids. Germline V CDR1 and CDR2: SGDLS, YYNGEE. The junction had 10 bases not matched to a gene; V was cut back by 0 bases and J by 2 bases. The CDR3 loop is CASSVATAGTGENYGYTF. CDR3 nucleotides: TGTGCCAGCAGCGTAGCTACGGCAGGGACAGGGGAAAACTATGGCTACACCTTC.

This clone occurred a few times. V gene TRBV4-2 combines with J gene TRBJ1-4; no clear D. CDR3 length: 14 residues. CDR1 LGHNA and CDR2 YNFKEQ come from the germline V gene. Between the trimmed V and J ends, which lost 0 bases and 6 bases, there was a span of 8 bases. The CDR3 DNA is TGTGCCAGCAGCCAAGAGGGCGGGGATGAAAAACTGTTTTTT. Amino acid sequence: CASSQEGGDEKLFF.

The chain uses TRBV19 and TRBJ1-1; D possibly corresponds to TRBD1 (6 bases). The V end lost 0 bases, the J end lost 6 bases, and 17 bases lay between the germline ends. This CDR3 spans 16 amino acids. From germline, CDR1 is LNHDA and CDR2 SQIVND (reference sequence). CDR3 sequence: CASSIDPGGASSEAFF. The CDR3 DNA follows: TGTGCCAGTAGTATAGACCCGGGGGGCGCTTCGTCTGAAGCTTTCTTT.

The chain links TRBV5-1 to TRBJ1-3; D remains ambiguous. Trimming pared 4 bases from V and 2 bases from J, leaving 13 bases between. CDR3 length equals 15 residues. The germline V gene has CDR1 SGHRS and CDR2 YFSETQ. Here the CDR3 DNA reads TGCGCCAGCAGCCCGTCCACGGGGACTGGAAACACCATATATTTT. Translated, it gives CASSPSTGTGNTIYF. Drawing the rest from reference TRBV5-1 and TRBJ1-3, the complete variable domain is KAGVTQTPRYLIKTRGQQVTLSCSPISGHRSVSWYQQTPGQGLQFLFEYFSETQRNKGNFPGRFSGRQFSNSRSEMNVSTLELGDSALYLCASSPSTGTGNTIYFGEGSWLTVV.

In DNA, the CDR3 is TGCGCCAGCAGCGCAGAGGCCCTAGCGGGGGACACAGATACGCAGTATTTT. This codes for CASSAEALAGDTDTQYF. The chain links TRBV4-3 to TRBJ2-3, with 10 nucleotides matching TRBD2. V was clipped by 5 bases and J by 2 bases; unmatched bases: 10. The germline CDR1 and CDR2 sequences are LGHNA and YSLEER. The CDR3 has 17 residues.

This rearrangement joins TRBV2 to TRBJ1-5; 7 bases map to TRBD1. From germline, CDR1 is SNHLY and CDR2 FYNNEI. CDR3 length: 13 amino acids. The V and J ends lost 4 bases and 7 bases, in that order; junction bases with no gene match: 4. The CDR3 protein is CASSGQGIQPQHF. CDR3 sequence (DNA): TGTGCCAGCAGTGGACAGGGCATACAGCCCCAGCATTTT.

This sequence joins TRBV5-1 and TRBJ1-1; D not certain. CDR1 SGHRS and CDR2 YFSETQ come from the germline V gene. The CDR3 has 13 amino acids. With 6 bases removed from V and 1 base from J, the gap between germline ends came to 10 bases. CDR3 DNA: TGCGCCAGCACCTCTTCCGGGAACACTGAAGCTTTCTTT. Its protein is CASTSSGNTEAFF.

This chain connects TRBV7-2 to TRBJ1-1; 9 nucleotides agree with TRBD1. The CDR3 length is 14 residues. V shed 6 bases and J 1 base; nucleotides not matched to a gene: 3. Germline-derived CDR1 and CDR2 are SGHTA and FQGNSA. CDR3 sequence reads: CASRRDRANTEAFF. In DNA form, the CDR3 reads TGTGCCAGCAGACGGGACAGGGCGAACACTGAAGCTTTCTTT. Full variable domain (rest looked up from reference TRBV7-2 and TRBJ1-1): GAGVSQSPSNKVTEKGKDVELRCDPISGHTALYWYRQSLGQGLEFLIYFQGNSAPDKSGLPSDRFSAERTGGSVSTLTIQRTQQEDSAVYLCASRRDRANTEAFFGQGTRLTVV.

The V gene is TRBV30, the J gene TRBJ1-2; maybe TRBD1 (6 bases). Per germline, CDR1 GTSNPN and CDR2 SVGIG (reference sequence). Trimming pared 4 bases from V and 9 bases from J, leaving 12 bases between. The CDR3 length is 11 residues. The CDR3 protein is CAWTDSISYTF. The DNA for the CDR3 is TGTGCCTGGACGGACAGTATCAGCTACACCTTC.

The gene calls are TRBV4-1 and TRBJ2-1; the D gene is possibly TRBD2 (7 bases). Germline CDR1 and CDR2: MGHRA and YSYEKL. The CDR3 loop spans 17 amino acids. The ends were cut back, 4 bases at V and 8 bases at J, with 24 bases in the middle. The CDR3 bases are TGCGCCAGCAGCCGGACAGAGCGGGATGGGAGGCAGCATGAGCAGTTCTTC. Protein sequence: CASSRTERDGRQHEQFF.